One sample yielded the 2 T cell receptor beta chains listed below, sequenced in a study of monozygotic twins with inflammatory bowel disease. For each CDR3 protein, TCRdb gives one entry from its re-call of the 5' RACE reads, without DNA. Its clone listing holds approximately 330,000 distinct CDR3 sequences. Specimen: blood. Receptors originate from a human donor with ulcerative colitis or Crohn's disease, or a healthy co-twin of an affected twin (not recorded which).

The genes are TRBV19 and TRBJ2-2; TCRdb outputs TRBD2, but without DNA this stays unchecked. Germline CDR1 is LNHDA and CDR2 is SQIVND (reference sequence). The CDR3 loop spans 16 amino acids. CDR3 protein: CASSPESGSVTGELFF.

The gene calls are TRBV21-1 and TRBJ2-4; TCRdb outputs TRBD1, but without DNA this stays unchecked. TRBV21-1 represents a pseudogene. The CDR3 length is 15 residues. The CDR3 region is CASSMTGLAKNIQYF.